Below, one TCR beta chain is given with its context. Vbeta (60) and Jbeta (13) primers were used in the PCR. Clones were read by immunoSEQ multiplex PCR, and TCRdb kept only the in-frame ones, dropping some. The table includes more than 150,000 clones, around 80% detected once. This entry is derived from a study of cytomegalovirus exposure and HLA in healthy donors. Study context: Of all 400 or so donors who were genotyped, 70% to 85% belonged to the Caucasian-associated ancestry cluster.

This sequence originates from a girl aged 2-15 years in good health and CMV-seropositive. Sequenced sample: PBMCs.

The CDR3 nucleotides are TGCGCCAGCAGCTTTCGGGAGACCCAGTACTTC. Residues: CASSFRETQYF. This rearrangement joins TRBV5-1 to TRBJ2-5, with unresolved D. Between the trimmed V and J ends, which lost 2 bases and 5 bases, there was a span of 4 bases. This CDR3 is built from 11 residues. Germline V lookup: CDR1 SGHRS, CDR2 YFSETQ.